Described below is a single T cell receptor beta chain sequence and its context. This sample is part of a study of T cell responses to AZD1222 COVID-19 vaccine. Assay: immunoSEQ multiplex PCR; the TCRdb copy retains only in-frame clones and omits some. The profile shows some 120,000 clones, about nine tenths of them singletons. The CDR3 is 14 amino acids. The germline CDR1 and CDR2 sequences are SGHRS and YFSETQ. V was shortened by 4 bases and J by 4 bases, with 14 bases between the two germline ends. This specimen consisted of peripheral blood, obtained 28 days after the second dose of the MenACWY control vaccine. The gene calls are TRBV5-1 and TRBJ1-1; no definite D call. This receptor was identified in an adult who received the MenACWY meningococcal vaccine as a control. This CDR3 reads CASSLEAPGTEAFF. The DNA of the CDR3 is TGCGCCAGCAGCCTGGAGGCCCCGGGCACTGAAGCTTTCTTT.